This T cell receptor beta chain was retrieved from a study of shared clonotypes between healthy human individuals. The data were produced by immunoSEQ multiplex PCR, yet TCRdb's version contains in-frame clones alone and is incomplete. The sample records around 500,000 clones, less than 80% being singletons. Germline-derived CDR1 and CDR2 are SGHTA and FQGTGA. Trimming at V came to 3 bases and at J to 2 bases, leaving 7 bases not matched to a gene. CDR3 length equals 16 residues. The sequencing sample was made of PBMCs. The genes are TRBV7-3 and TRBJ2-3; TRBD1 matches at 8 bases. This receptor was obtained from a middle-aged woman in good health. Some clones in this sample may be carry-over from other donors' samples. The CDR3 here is CASSFDRGWDTDTQYF. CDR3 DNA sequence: TGTGCCAGCAGCTTCGACAGGGGCTGGGACACAGATACGCAGTATTTT.